This TCR beta chain derives from a study of spatial heterogeneity in lung cancer (dated by TCRdb to the late 2010s). Some background on the complete study: The donors were 70 or so patients from the lung TRACERx cohort who had early-stage, untreated non-small cell lung cancer. Follow-up PBMC samples were sequenced whenever the samples were available, and the median time to follow-up was roughly two years after resection. Beta-chain transcripts were consistently detected in greater numbers than alpha-chain transcripts, which likely reflected higher beta-chain transcript abundance. In the raw uncorrected reads, each unique combination of TCR and UMI appeared more than ten times on average. In non-small cell lung cancer, the study made a quantitative comparison of TCR alpha and beta repertoires among multiple tumor regions, matched nontumor lung and blood. The study linked features of the TCR repertoire to counts of nonsynonymous mutations, which were determined by whole-exome sequencing of tumor tissue. Both alpha and beta chains were TCR-sequenced in 200 or so tumor regions, approximately 68 matched nontumor lung samples and roughly 50 PBMC samples obtained at surgery.

Of note for this clonotype: Its cognate antigen has yet to be identified. No much larger clone is present one base from it, and per-base qualities are unavailable.

Broad study findings and their caveats: Ubiquitous expanded tumor TCRs were found in blood more often at tumor resection than at routine follow-up. Additional single-cell paired TCR alpha and beta sequencing was considered necessary to confirm, at a functional level, the hypothesis that regional TCRs recognize regional mutations. Only 14 to 15 patients were included in comparisons of baseline and follow-up blood repertoires.

Trimming accounts for 3 bases at V and 3 bases at J, while the number of junction bases matched to no gene is 0. Measured from the cysteine to the phenylalanine, the CDR3 is 14 residues long. Just CDR3 DNA is preserved here, 42 bases in frame from base 1. The germline V gene (reference sequence) provides CDR1 LNHNV and CDR2 YYDKDF. Libraries were built with 5' RACE. For sequencing, a NextSeq 500 was employed. To allow correction of PCR and sequencing errors, the TCR library protocol tagged every TCR cDNA molecule with a unique molecular identifier. From the authors' description of their analysis: TCR identification, UMI-based error correction and CDR3 extraction were performed with Decombinator tools. Expanded TCRs were defined as those above a frequency of 2 per 1,000, corresponding to the top 1% of the tumor frequency distribution. Rényi diversity was computed with the R vegan package after subsampling each repertoire 100 times to 5,000 TCRs. CDR3 similarity networks were constructed using string-kernel similarity of amino acid triplets, with links drawn between CDR3s whose pairwise similarity was above 0.82. TCRdb applied fastp at Q25 and MiXCR to the public reads, then kept only in-frame beta chains. All rows with the same CDR3 protein become a single entry with the most common DNA and genes. It is TCRdb's table, rather than the study itself, that gives the V and J calls and clone size. This sample lists tens of thousands of distinct CDR3 sequences; 8% to 10% were detected once. Roughly 21% of the sample goes to the ten largest clones.

The sample's time point label, in plain terms: blood at routine non-recurrence follow-up after resection. Whole RNA extracted from tumor and nontumor lung tissue, or from cryopreserved PBMC samples, was used for TCR sequencing without cell sorting. Only patients for whom sufficient RNA was available from at least two tumor regions were selected for TCR sequencing. This sequence originates from a male donor with early-stage non-small cell lung cancer. In this chain, TRBV15 is recombined with TRBJ2-2; TRBD1 fits 8 bases in the junction. Sequencing used PBMCs, obtained at follow-up. The CDR3 here reads CATSRGQDTGELFF. The nucleotide sequence is TGTGCCACCAGCAGGGGACAGGACACCGGGGAGCTGTTTTTT.